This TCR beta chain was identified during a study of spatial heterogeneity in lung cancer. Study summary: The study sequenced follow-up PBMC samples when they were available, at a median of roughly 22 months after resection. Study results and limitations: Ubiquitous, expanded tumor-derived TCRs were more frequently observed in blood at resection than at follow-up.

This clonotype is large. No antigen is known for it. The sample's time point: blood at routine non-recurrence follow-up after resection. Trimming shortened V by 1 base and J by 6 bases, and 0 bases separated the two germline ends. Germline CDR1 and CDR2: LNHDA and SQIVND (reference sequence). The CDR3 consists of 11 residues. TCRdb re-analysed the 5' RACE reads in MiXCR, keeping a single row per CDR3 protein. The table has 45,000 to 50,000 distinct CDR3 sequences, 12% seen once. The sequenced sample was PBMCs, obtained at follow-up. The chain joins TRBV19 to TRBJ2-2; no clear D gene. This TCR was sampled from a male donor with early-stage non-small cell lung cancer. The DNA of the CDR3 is TGTGCCAGTAGTATAGCCGGGGAGCTGTTTTTT. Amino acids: CASSIAGELFF. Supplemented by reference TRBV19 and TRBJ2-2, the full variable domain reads DGGITQSPKYLFRKEGQNVTLSCEQNLNHDAMYWYRQDPGQGLRLIYYSQIVNDFQKGDIAEGYSVSREKKESFPLTVTSAQKNPTAFYLCASSIAGELFFGEGSRLTVL.